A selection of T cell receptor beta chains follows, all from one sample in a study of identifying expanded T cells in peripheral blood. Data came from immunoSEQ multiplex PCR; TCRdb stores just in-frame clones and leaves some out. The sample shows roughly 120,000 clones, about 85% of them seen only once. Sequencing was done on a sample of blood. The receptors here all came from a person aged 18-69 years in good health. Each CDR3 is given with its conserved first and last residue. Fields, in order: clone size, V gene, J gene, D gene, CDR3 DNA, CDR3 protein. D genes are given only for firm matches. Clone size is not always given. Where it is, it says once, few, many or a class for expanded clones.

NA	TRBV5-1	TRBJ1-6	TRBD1	TGCGCCAGCAGCTTGGGAGGGACAGACAATTCACCCCTCCACTTT	CASSLGGTDNSPLHF
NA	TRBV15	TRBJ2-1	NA	TGTGCCACCAGCAGTACGGGGTTTTACAATGAGCAGTTCTTC	CATSSTGFYNEQFF
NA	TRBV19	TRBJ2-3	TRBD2	TGTGCCAGTAGTCCCGGGACTAGCGGAACAGATACGCAGTATTTT	CASSPGTSGTDTQYF
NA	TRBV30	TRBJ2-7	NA	TGTGCCTGGGCCAGGGATTACGAGCAGTACTTC	CAWARDYEQYF
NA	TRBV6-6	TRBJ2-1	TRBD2	TGTGCCAGCAGTTCCGGGACTAGCACTGACAATGAGCAGTTCTTC	CASSSGTSTDNEQFF
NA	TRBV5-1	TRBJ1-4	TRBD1	TGCGCCAGCGCCCAAACGGGACAGCGACTTAATGAAAAACTGTTTTTT	CASAQTGQRLNEKLFF
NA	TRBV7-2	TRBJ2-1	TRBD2	TGTGCCAGCAGCTTAGCCGGGGCTAGCGGGGGGGGTGAGCAGTTCTTC	CASSLAGASGGGEQFF
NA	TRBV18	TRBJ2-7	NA	TGTGCCAGCTCACCCGCGCGGAGACAGCATCCTTACTCCTACGAGCAGTACTTC	CASSPARRQHPYSYEQYF
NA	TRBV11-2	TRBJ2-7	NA	TGTGCCAGCAGCTATAAGAGACAGTTCTACGAGCAGTACTTC	CASSYKRQFYEQYF
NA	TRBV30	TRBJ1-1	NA	TGTGCCTGGTTATTACAGGGTATCAACACTGAAGCTTTCTTT	CAWLLQGINTEAFF
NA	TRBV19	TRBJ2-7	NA	TGTGCCAGTAGTATAACACCATCCTCCTACGAGCAGTACTTC	CASSITPSSYEQYF
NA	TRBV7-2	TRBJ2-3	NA	TGTGCCAGCAGCCAGAGGGCAGATACGCAGTATTTT	CASSQRADTQYF
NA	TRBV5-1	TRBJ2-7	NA	TGCGCCAGCAGCTTGGCCGCTGGAACCCCCCCTTACGAGCAGTACTTC	CASSLAAGTPPYEQYF
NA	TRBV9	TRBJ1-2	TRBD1	TGTGCCAGCACCCTCGGGACAGGGGGCACCGGCTATGGCTACACCTTC	CASTLGTGGTGYGYTF
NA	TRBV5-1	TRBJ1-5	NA	TGCGCCAGCAGCTTGCGGGACGGCAATCAGCCCCAGCATTTT	CASSLRDGNQPQHF
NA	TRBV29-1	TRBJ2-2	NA	TGCAGCGTTGAGGGGAGAACAGGGCAGGAGCTGTTTTTT	CSVEGRTGQELFF
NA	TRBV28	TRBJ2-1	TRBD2	TGTGCCAGCACCCCGGCAAGCGCGGGAGTGTCCTACAATGAGCAGTTCTTC	CASTPASAGVSYNEQFF
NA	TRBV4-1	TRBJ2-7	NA	TGCGCCAGCAGCCAAGACTTTCCCGCCTACGAGCAGTACTTC	CASSQDFPAYEQYF
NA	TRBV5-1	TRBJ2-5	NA	TGCGCCAGCAGCCCCACAGGGTCTGAAGAGACCCAGTACTTC	CASSPTGSEETQYF
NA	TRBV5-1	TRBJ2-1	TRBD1	TGCGCCAGCAGCTTCGGGACAGTCTACAATGAGCAGTTCTTC	CASSFGTVYNEQFF
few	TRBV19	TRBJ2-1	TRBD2	TGTGCCAGTAGCCCCAGGACTAGCGGGGGTTACAATGAGCAGTTCTTC	CASSPRTSGGYNEQFF
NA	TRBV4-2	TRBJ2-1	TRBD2	TGTGCCAGCAGCCACGGCCCCCCGACTAGCGGCTTGGGGGATGAGCAGTTCTTC	CASSHGPPTSGLGDEQFF
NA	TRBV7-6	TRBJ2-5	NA	TGTGCCAGCAGCTTAGAGTGGGAAGAGACCCAGTACTTC	CASSLEWEETQYF
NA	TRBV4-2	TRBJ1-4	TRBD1	TGTGCCAGCAGCCAATGGACAGGGGGCGATTCTGCCGATGAAAAACTGTTTTTT	CASSQWTGGDSADEKLFF
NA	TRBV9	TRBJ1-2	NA	TGTGCCAGCAGCGTAGTTGGGGGGCAAGGTGGCTACACCTTC	CASSVVGGQGGYTF
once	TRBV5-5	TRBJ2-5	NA	TGTGCCAGCAGCTTGGTTGGGCAGGGGGAGACCCAGTACTTC	CASSLVGQGETQYF
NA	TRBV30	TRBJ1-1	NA	TGTGCCTGGACTCAGGGGAGCATAGGGGACACTGAAGCTTTCTTT	CAWTQGSIGDTEAFF
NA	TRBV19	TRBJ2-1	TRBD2	TGTGCCAGCCAACTATCCGGACTAGAAGTTGTTGAGCAGTTCTTC	CASQLSGLEVVEQFF
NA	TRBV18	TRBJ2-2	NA	TGTGCCAGCTCACCCCGGGACGACCCTGGCGGAGTCACCGGGGAGCTGTTTTTT	CASSPRDDPGGVTGELFF
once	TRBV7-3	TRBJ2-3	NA	TGTGCCAGCAGCTTGAGCCATAGCACAGATACGCAGTATTTT	CASSLSHSTDTQYF
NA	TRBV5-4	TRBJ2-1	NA	TGTGCCAGCAGCTTCAGATTTGAGCTCGGTGAGCAGTTCTTC	CASSFRFELGEQFF
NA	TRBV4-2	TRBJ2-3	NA	TGTGCCAGCAGCCAAGTAGGGGACCTCAACACAGATACGCAGTATTTT	CASSQVGDLNTDTQYF
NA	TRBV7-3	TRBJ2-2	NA	TGTGCCAGCAGTTACCCCGCCGGGGAGCTGTTTTTT	CASSYPAGELFF
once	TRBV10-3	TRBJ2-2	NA	TGTGCCATCGGGGGGACCGGGGAGCTGTTTTTT	CAIGGTGELFF
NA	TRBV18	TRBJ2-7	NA	TGTGCCAGCTCACCGGCGGCAGGGAGAGACGAGCAGTACTTC	CASSPAAGRDEQYF
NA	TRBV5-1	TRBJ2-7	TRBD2	TGCGCCAGCAGCTTGGGCCCTGCGACTAGCGGGGGGAGCTCCTACGAGCAGTACTTC	CASSLGPATSGGSSYEQYF
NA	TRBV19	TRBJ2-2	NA	TGTGCCAGTGGATATAGTGGAACCAATACCGGGGAGCTGTTTTTT	CASGYSGTNTGELFF
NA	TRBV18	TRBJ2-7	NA	TGTGCCAGCTCGTCCCGAGGGGACGAGCAGTACTTC	CASSSRGDEQYF
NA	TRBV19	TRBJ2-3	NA	TGTGCCAGTACTCGCCTAGCATCGAGCACAGATACGCAGTATTTT	CASTRLASSTDTQYF
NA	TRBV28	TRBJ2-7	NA	TGTGCCAGCAGTTTACCCGGCTGGGTCGAGCAGTACTTC	CASSLPGWVEQYF
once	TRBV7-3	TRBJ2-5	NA	TGTGCCAGCAGCTTAAGGGGGTCCCAAGAGACCCAGTACTTC	CASSLRGSQETQYF
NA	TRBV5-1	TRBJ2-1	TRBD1	TGCGCCAGCAGCTGGGGGACAGGGCTTAATGAGCAGTTCTTC	CASSWGTGLNEQFF
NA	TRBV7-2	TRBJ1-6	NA	TGTGCCAGCAGCTTAGATCCGGGAGGCTCCTATAATTCACCCCTCCACTTT	CASSLDPGGSYNSPLHF
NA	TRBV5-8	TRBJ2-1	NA	TGTGCCAGCAGCCGATGGACCCTTACTAGCCGTTCGTTCAATGAGCAGTTCTTC	CASSRWTLTSRSFNEQFF
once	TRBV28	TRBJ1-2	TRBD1	TGTGCCAGCAGAATAGGACAGGGGTATGGCTACACCTTC	CASRIGQGYGYTF
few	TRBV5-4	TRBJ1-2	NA	TGTGCCAGCAGCTTCCTCGGGGCCGCTAACTATGGCTACACCTTC	CASSFLGAANYGYTF
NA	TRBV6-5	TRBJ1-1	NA	TGTGCCAGCAGTGCGGGGGCGACGACTGAAGCTTTCTTT	CASSAGATTEAFF
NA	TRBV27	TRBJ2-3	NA	TGTGCCAGCAGGATGATGGGCACAGATACGCAGTATTTT	CASRMMGTDTQYF
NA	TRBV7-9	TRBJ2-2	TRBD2	TGTGCCAGCAGCCCCATACCGACTAGCGGGGGGGACACCGGGGAGCTGTTTTTT	CASSPIPTSGGDTGELFF
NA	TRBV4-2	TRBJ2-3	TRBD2	TGTGCCAGCAGCCAAGTTAGCGGGACTAACACAGATACGCAGTATTTT	CASSQVSGTNTDTQYF
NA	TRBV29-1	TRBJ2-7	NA	TGCAGCGTTGTAGTGGGCCCCCAAAATTACGAGCAGTACTTC	CSVVVGPQNYEQYF
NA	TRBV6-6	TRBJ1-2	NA	TGTGCCAGCAGTTACGGCGCAAGCTACACCTTC	CASSYGASYTF
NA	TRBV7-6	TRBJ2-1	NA	TGTGCCAGCAGCTTAGCGGCAGTCTACAATGAGCAGTTCTTC	CASSLAAVYNEQFF